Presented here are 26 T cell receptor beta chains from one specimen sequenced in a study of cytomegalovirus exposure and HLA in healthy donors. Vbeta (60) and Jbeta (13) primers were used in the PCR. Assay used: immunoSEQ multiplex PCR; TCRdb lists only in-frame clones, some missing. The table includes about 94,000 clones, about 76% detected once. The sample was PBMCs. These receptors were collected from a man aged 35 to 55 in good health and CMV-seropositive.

The CDR3 DNA reads as TGTGCCAGCTCACCACCGGGACTCACCTACGAGCAGTACTTC. This gives the protein CASSPPGLTYEQYF. The rearrangement uses TRBV18 and TRBJ2-7; perhaps TRBD2 as D (6 bases). CDR3 length equals 14 residues. Germline CDR1 and CDR2: KGHSH and LQKENI. Between the trimmed V and J ends, which lost 0 bases and 2 bases, there was a span of 8 bases.

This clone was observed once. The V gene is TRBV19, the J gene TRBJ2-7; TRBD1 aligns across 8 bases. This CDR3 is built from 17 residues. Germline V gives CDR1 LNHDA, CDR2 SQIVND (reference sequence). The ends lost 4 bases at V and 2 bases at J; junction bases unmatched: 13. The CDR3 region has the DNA TGTGCCAGTAGTAGGACAGGGTTCAGTAACGTACCCTACGAGCAGTACTTC. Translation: CASSRTGFSNVPYEQYF.

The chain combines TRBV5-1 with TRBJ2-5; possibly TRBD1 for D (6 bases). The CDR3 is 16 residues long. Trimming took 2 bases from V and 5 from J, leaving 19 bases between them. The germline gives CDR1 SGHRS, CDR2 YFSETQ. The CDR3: CASSFQTGITKETQYF. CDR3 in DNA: TGCGCCAGCAGCTTCCAAACAGGGATTACGAAGGAGACCCAGTACTTC. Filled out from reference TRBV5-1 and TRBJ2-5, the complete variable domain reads KAGVTQTPRYLIKTRGQQVTLSCSPISGHRSVSWYQQTPGQGLQFLFEYFSETQRNKGNFPGRFSGRQFSNSRSEMNVSTLELGDSALYLCASSFQTGITKETQYFGPGTRLLVL.

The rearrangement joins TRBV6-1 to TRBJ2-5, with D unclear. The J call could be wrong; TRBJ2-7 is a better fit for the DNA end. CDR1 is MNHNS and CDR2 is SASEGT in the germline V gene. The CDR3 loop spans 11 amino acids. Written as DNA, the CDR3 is TGTGCCAGCAGTGAGTTTTACGAGCAGTACTTC. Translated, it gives CASSEFYEQYF.

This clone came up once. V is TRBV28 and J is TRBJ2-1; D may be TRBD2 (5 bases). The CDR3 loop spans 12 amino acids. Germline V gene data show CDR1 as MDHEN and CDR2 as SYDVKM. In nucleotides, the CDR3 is TGTGCTTTTGGCGGGTCCTACAATGAGCAGTTCTTC. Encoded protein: CAFGGSYNEQFF.

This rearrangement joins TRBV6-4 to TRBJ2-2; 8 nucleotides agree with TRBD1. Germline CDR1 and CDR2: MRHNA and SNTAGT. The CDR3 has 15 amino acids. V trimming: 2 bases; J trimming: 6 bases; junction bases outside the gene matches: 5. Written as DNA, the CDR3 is TGTGCCAGCAGTGACCTAACAGGGGGGTCCGGGGAGCTGTTTTTT. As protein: CASSDLTGGSGELFF.

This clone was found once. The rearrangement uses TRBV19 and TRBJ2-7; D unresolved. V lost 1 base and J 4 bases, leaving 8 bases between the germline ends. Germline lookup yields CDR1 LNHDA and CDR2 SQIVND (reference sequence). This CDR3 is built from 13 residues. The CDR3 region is CASSIARNYEQYF. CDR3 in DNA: TGTGCCAGTAGTATAGCCCGTAATTACGAGCAGTACTTC.

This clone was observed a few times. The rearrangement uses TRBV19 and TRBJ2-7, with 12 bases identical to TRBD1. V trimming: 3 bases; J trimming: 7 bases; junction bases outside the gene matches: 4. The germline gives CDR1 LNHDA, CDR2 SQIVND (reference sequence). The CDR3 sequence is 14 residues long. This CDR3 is CASSMGQGAGEQYF. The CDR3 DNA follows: TGTGCCAGTAGTATGGGACAGGGGGCAGGGGAGCAGTACTTC.

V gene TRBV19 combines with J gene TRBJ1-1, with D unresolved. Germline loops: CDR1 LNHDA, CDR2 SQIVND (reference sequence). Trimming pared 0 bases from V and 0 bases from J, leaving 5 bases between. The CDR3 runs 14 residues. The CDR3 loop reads CASSIDQMNTEAFF. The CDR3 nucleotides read TGTGCCAGTAGTATAGATCAGATGAACACTGAAGCTTTCTTT. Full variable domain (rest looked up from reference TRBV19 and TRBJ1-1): DGGITQSPKYLFRKEGQNVTLSCEQNLNHDAMYWYRQDPGQGLRLIYYSQIVNDFQKGDIAEGYSVSREKKESFPLTVTSAQKNPTAFYLCASSIDQMNTEAFFGQGTRLTVV.

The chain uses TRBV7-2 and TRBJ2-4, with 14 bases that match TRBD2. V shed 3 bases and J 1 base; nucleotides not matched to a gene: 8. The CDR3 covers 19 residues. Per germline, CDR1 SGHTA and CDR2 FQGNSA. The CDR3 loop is CASSFATSGGAGAKNIQYF. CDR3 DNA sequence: TGTGCCAGCAGCTTTGCGACTAGCGGGGGGGCCGGGGCCAAAAACATTCAGTACTTC.

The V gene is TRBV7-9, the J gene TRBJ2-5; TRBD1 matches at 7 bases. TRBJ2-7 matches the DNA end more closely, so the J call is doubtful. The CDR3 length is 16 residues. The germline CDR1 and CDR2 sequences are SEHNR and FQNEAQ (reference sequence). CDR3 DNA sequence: TGTGCCAGCAGCGACGCAGGGGGTATTCGGGTTGACGAGCAGTACTTC. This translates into CASSDAGGIRVDEQYF.

This chain's CDR3 is CASNPLGVQETQYF. In nucleotides, the CDR3 is TGTGCCAGCAACCCATTAGGGGTGCAAGAGACCCAGTACTTC. The V and J genes are TRBV9 and TRBJ2-5; tentative D call: TRBD1 (5 bases). With 6 bases removed from V and 2 bases from J, the gap between germline ends came to 14 bases. The CDR3 has 14 amino acids. Germline assignment: CDR1 SGDLS and CDR2 YYNGEE.

CDR3 in amino acids: CAIKREANSGNTIYF. The DNA of the CDR3 is TGTGCCATCAAGCGGGAGGCCAACTCTGGAAACACCATATATTTT. The gene calls are TRBV10-3 and TRBJ1-3; D not certain. The germline V and J ends were trimmed by 7 bases and 0 bases, with 13 bases remaining between them. CDR1 is ENHRY, CDR2 SYGVKD, per germline. The CDR3 length is 15 residues.

The CDR3 protein is CASSQRQGDMNTEAFF. CDR3 in DNA: TGTGCCAGCTCACAACGACAGGGGGATATGAACACTGAAGCTTTCTTT. The chain carries TRBV18 and TRBJ1-1; 9 bases are a match to TRBD1. Germline loops: CDR1 KGHSH, CDR2 LQKENI. Trimming at V came to 4 bases and at J to 0 bases, leaving 6 bases not matched to a gene. This CDR3 is 16 amino acids long.

For the CDR3, the DNA is TGTGCCAGCAGTCTACAGGGGTTATATCAGCCCCAGCATTTT. It yields the protein CASSLQGLYQPQHF. V is TRBV28 and J is TRBJ1-5; 7 bases line up with TRBD1. Germline CDR1 reads MDHEN; CDR2 reads SYDVKM. The CDR3 spans 14 residues. Germline trimming cut 5 bases from V and 5 bases from J; bases unmatched to any gene: 6.

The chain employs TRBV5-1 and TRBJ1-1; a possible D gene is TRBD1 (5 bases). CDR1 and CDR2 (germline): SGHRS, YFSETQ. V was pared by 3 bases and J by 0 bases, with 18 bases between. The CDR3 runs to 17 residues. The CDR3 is CASSSAGTTRVNTEAFF. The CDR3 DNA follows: TGCGCCAGCAGCTCCGCCGGGACTACAAGGGTGAACACTGAAGCTTTCTTT.

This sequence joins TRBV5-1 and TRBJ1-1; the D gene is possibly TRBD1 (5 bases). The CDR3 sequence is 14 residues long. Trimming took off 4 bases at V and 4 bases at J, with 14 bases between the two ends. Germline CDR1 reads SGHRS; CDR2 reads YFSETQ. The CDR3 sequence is CASSGAGLGTEAFF. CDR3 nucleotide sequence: TGCGCCAGCAGCGGAGCAGGGTTAGGCACTGAAGCTTTCTTT.

The CDR3 loop reads CASSSTGTGVNEQFF. The CDR3 coding sequence is TGTGCCAGCAGCTCAACCGGGACAGGGGTAAATGAGCAGTTCTTC. V gene TRBV6-5 combines with J gene TRBJ2-1; 10 positions match TRBD1. V shed 6 bases and J 7 bases; nucleotides not matched to a gene: 9. CDR3 length: 15 residues. Per germline, CDR1 MNHEY and CDR2 SVGAGI.

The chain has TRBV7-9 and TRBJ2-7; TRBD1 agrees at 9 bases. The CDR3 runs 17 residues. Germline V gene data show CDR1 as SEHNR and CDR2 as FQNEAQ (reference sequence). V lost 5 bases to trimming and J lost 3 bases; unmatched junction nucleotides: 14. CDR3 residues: CASSTSTTGTGSYEQYF. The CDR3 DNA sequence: TGTGCCAGCAGCACCTCCACCACCGGGACAGGGAGCTACGAGCAGTACTTC.

CDR3 protein: CASSQGQGATNEKLFF. The CDR3 bases are TGTGCCAGCAGCCAGGGTCAGGGGGCAACTAATGAAAAACTGTTTTTT. J is TRBJ1-4 and V is TRBV7-9; 7 bases match TRBD1. Germline trimming cut 5 bases from V and 0 bases from J; bases unmatched to any gene: 6. Germline CDR1 reads SEHNR; CDR2 reads FQNEAQ (reference sequence). This CDR3 comprises 16 residues.

As DNA, the CDR3 is TGTGCCAGTAGTAGCCTCCGGAGCGGGGGCACAGATACGCAGTATTTT. This gives the protein CASSSLRSGGTDTQYF. The V gene is TRBV19, the J gene TRBJ2-3, with 7 bases identical to TRBD2. The length of the CDR3 is 16 residues. V was pared by 4 bases and J by 1 base, with 8 bases of the junction left unmatched. Looked up from germline, CDR1 is LNHDA and CDR2 is SQIVND (reference sequence).

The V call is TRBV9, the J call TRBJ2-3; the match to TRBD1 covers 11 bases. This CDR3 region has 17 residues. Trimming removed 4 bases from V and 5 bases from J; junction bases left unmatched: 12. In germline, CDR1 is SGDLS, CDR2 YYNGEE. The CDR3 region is CASSIQDSGTGGDTQYF. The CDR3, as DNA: TGTGCCAGCAGCATCCAAGACTCCGGGACAGGGGGAGATACGCAGTATTTT.

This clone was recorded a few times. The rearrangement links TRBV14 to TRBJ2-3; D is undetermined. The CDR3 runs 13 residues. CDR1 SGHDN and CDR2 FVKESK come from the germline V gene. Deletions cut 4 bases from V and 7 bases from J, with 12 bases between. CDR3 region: CASSPWQANTQYF. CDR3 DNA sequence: TGTGCCAGCAGCCCCTGGCAGGCGAATACGCAGTATTTT.

The CDR3 loop is CASSDPGEGTVYEQYF. As DNA, the CDR3 is TGTGCCAGCAGCGACCCGGGGGAAGGGACAGTCTACGAGCAGTACTTC. The gene calls are TRBV28 and TRBJ2-7; the D gene is possibly TRBD1 (7 bases). The CDR3 covers 16 residues. CDR1 is MDHEN and CDR2 is SYDVKM in the germline V gene. Trimming removed 6 bases from V and 3 bases from J, with 21 bases in between.

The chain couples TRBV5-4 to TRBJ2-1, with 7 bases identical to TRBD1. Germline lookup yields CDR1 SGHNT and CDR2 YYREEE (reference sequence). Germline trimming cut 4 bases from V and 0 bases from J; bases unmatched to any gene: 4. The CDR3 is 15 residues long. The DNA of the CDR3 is TGTGCCAGCAGCAAAGGGGGCGTCTCCTACAATGAGCAGTTCTTC. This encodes CASSKGGVSYNEQFF. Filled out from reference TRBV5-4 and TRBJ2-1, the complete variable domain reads ETGVTQSPTHLIKTRGQQVTLRCSSQSGHNTVSWYQQALGQGPQFIFQYYREEENGRGNFPPRFSGLQFPNYSSELNVNALELDDSALYLCASSKGGVSYNEQFFGPGTRLTVL.

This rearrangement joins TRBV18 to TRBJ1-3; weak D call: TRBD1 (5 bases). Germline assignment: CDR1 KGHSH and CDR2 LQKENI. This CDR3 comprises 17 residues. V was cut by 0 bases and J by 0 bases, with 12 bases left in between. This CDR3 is CASSPPGDSFSGNTIYF. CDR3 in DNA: TGTGCCAGCTCACCACCTGGGGACTCCTTCTCTGGAAACACCATATATTTT.